This T cell receptor beta chain was obtained from a study of blood T cells in healthy people across ages. Trimming pared 2 bases from V and 8 bases from J, leaving 7 bases between. The V gene's germline CDR1 is GTSNPN and CDR2 SVGIG (reference sequence). CDR3 length: 11 amino acids. The sample holds a few counts of this clonotype. It was with a sample-barcoded 5' primer and a J-beta primer mix that a second PCR of roughly 7 to 12 cycles was run. TCRdb analysed the 5' RACE reads with MiXCR anew, one entry per CDR3 protein. In the table there are about 1.6 million distinct CDR3 sequences, about 31% of which are singletons.

The sample was blood. The sequence came from a woman aged 25-40 years in good health. The chain uses TRBV30 and TRBJ2-1, with unresolved D. The chain's CDR3 is CAWSPRHEQFF. The CDR3 DNA reads as TGTGCCTGGAGTCCCCGGCATGAGCAGTTCTTC.